This T cell receptor (beta chain) is drawn from a study of T cells expressing NK-cell markers. Study conclusions and caveats: HCMV specificity of the expanded NKG2C+ T cell clones was not established.

In the case of this clonotype: Antigen unknown.

UMIs accompanied the 5'RACE template switching by which TCR beta cDNA was made. TCRdb re-called the 5' RACE reads and gives one entry per CDR3 protein, without DNA. This sample carries roughly 380,000 distinct CDR3 sequences, with around 5% going to the ten biggest clones. CDR3 length: 15 amino acids. Germline CDR1 reads MNHEY; CDR2 reads SVGEGT. This TCR came from a man between 18 and 69 years old in good health. The gene calls are TRBV6-2 or TRBV6-3 and TRBJ2-7; with no DNA, the TCRdb D assignment of TRBD2 cannot be verified. The sequenced material came from blood T cells: a sorted CD56 or NKG2C T cell subset, CD4+ or CD8+ T cells, or bulk PBMC T cells (not recorded which). CDR3 in amino acids: CASSPMRGGSYEQYF.